This TCR beta chain was sequenced in a study of blood T cell repertoires in COVID-19. Study-wide background: The study drew acute and convalescent COVID-19 samples from the United States, Italy and Spain. T cells, B-cell-depleted T cells, or PBMCs provided the cDNA or gDNA that served as material.

Germline V CDR1 and CDR2: SGHRS, YFSETQ. Trimming took 0 bases from V and 2 from J, leaving 11 bases between them. CDR3 length: 15 residues. Original methodology: Estimation of nucleated cell counts was performed using reference gene primer amplification. The protocol was immunoSEQ multiplex PCR, while the TCRdb copy is restricted to in-frame clones and leaves out a portion. The D gene and trimming were derived from the DNA, and the V and J assignments and clone size from that table. Of about 180,000 clones listed, about 90% are singletons. The gene calls are TRBV5-1 and TRBJ2-5; D is unresolved. This clonotype originated in a man aged 35 to 55 with active or convalescent COVID-19. The sequenced sample consisted of peripheral blood. CDR3 nucleotide sequence: TGCGCCAGCAGCTTGGATGACATGGTGCAAGAGACCCAGTACTTC. Its protein is CASSLDDMVQETQYF.